This entry lists 3 T cell receptor beta chains sequenced from one sample in a study of molecular identifiers for immune sequencing clone quantification. TCRdb independently ran MiXCR on the PCR reads; one entry per CDR3 protein. The profile shows approximately 630,000 distinct CDR3 sequences, about 25% of them singletons. Sequencing was carried out using naive CD8+ T cells from blood, with Jurkat cell RNA spiked in. This sample's subset: FACS-sorted CD8+CD4-CCR7+CD45RA+ naive T cells. The receptors here all came from a human donor in good health. Some libraries in this study had Jurkat cell RNA spiked in.

The chain couples TRBV30 to TRBJ1-4, with D unresolved. The germline CDR1 and CDR2 sequences are GTSNPN and SVGIG (reference sequence). V gave up 0 bases and J gave up 8 bases, with 10 bases separating them. CDR3 size: 13 residues. CDR3 in DNA: TGTGCCTGGAGTGTTTCCTACGGGGAAAAACTGTTTTTT. It encodes CAWSVSYGEKLFF. Filled out from reference TRBV30 and TRBJ1-4, the complete variable domain reads SQTIHQWPATLVQPVGSPLSLECTVEGTSNPNLYWYRQAAGRGLQLLFYSVGIGQISSEVPQNLSASRPQDRQFILSSKKLLLSDSGFYLCAWSVSYGEKLFFGSGTQLSVL.

This clonotype appeared many times. The rearrangement joins TRBV29-1 to TRBJ2-3; no definite D call. There are 12 residues in the CDR3. Trimming stripped 1 base from V and 4 bases from J, with 6 bases between. Germline CDR1 reads SQVTM; CDR2 reads ANQGSEA. The CDR3 sequence: CSVEVIPDTQYF. CDR3 nucleotide sequence: TGCAGCGTTGAAGTCATTCCAGATACGCAGTATTTT.

This clonotype has just a few counts. The chain recombines TRBV2 with TRBJ2-1, with D tentatively TRBD1 or TRBD2 (5 bases each). CDR3 length equals 16 residues. V was trimmed by 10 bases and J by 0 bases, leaving 19 bases between them. CDR1 SNHLY and CDR2 FYNNEI come from the germline V gene. CDR3 protein: CANTGRGADSYNEQFF. CDR3 coding DNA: TGTGCCAACACGGGTAGAGGGGCGGACTCCTACAATGAGCAGTTCTTC.